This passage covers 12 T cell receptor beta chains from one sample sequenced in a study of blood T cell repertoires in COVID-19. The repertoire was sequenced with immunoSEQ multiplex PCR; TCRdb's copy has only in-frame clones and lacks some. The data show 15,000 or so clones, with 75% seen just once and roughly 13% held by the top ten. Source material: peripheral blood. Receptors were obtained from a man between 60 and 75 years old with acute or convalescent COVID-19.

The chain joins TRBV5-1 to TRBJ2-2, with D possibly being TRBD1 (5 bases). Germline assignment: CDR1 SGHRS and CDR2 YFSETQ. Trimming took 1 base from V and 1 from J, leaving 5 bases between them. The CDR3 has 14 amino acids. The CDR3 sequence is CASSLQGNTGELFF. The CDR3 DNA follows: TGCGCCAGCAGCTTGCAGGGGAACACCGGGGAGCTGTTTTTT.

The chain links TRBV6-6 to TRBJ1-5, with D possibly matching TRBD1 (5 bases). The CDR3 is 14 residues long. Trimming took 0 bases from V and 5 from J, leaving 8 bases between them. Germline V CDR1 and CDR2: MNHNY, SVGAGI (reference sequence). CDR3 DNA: TGTGCCAGCAGTTACTCGCAGGGTGATCAGCCCCAGCATTTT. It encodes CASSYSQGDQPQHF.

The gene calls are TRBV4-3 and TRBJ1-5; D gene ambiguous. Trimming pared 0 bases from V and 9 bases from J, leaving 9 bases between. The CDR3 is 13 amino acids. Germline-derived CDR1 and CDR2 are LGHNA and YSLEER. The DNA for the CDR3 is TGCGCCAGCAGCCAAGATCAGATTACGCCCCAGCATTTT. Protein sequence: CASSQDQITPQHF.

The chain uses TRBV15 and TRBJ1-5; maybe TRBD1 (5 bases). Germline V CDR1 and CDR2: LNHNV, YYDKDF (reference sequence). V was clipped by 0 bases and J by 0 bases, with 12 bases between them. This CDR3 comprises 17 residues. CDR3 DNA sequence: TGTGCCACCAGCAGAGACAGAGACAGAATTAGCAATCAGCCCCAGCATTTT. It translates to CATSRDRDRISNQPQHF.

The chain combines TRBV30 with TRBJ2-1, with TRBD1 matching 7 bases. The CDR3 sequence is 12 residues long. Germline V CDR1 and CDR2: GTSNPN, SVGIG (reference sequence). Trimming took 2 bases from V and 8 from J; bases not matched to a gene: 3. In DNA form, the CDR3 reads TGTGCCTGGAGTCTCCAGGGGGATGAGCAGTTCTTC. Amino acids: CAWSLQGDEQFF.

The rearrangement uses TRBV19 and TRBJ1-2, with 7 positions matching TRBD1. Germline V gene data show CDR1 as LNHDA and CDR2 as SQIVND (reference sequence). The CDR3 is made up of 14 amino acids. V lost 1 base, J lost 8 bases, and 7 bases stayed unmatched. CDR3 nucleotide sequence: TGTGCCAGTAGTATAGCCCTGACAGGGAGCGGCTACACCTTC. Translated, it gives CASSIALTGSGYTF.

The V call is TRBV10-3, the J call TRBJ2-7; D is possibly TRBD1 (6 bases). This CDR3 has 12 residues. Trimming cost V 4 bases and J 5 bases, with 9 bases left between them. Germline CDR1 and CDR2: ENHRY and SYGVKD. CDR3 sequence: CAISGRTDEQYF. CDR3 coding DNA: TGTGCCATCAGTGGTCGGACAGACGAGCAGTACTTC.

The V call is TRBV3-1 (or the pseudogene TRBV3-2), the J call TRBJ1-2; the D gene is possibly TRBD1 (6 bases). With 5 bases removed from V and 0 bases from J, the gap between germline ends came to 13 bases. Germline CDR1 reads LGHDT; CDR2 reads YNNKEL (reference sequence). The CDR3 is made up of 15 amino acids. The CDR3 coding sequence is TGTGCCAGCAGCAAGGACAGCCTAGCTAACTATGGCTACACCTTC. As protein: CASSKDSLANYGYTF.

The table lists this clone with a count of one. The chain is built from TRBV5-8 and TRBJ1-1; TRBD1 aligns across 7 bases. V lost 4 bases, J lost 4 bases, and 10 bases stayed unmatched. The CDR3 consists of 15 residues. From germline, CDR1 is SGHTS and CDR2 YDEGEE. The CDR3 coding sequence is TGTGCCAGCAGCCCAACGACAGGGACGCTCACTGAAGCTTTCTTT. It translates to CASSPTTGTLTEAFF.

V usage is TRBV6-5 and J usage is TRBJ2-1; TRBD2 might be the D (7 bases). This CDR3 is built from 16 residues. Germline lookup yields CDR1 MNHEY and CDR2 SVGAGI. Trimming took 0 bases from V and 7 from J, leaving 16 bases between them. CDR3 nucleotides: TGTGCCAGCAGTTACTCTCCGGGGGGCCAGGGGAATGAGCAGTTCTTC. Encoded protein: CASSYSPGGQGNEQFF.

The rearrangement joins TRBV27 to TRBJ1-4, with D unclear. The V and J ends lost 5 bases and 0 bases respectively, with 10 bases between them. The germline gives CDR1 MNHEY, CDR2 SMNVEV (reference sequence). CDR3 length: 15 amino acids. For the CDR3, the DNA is TGTGCCAGCAGTCAGTTCGGGACAACTAATGAAAAACTGTTTTTT. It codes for CASSQFGTTNEKLFF.

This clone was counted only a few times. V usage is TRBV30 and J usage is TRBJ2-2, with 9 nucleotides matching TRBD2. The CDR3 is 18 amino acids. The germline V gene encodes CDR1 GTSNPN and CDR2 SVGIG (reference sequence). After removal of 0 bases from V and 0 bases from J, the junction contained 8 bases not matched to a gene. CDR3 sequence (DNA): TGTGCCTGGAGTGTACGGGGTAGCGGGAGAGCGAACACCGGGGAGCTGTTTTTT. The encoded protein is CAWSVRGSGRANTGELFF.